Given below is one T cell receptor (beta chain) in context. The antigen remains undetermined. CDR3 size: 16 residues. From germline, CDR1 is ENHRY and CDR2 SYGVKD. V gave up 3 bases and J gave up 5 bases, with 19 bases separating them. The record originates from a study of T cell responses to AZD1222 COVID-19 vaccine. Sequenced by immunoSEQ multiplex PCR; TCRdb stores in-frame clones only, minus some. The sample shows 100,000 or so clones, less than 90% of them seen only once. Study-wide results and limits: It should be noted that donors were predominantly white British and more often female, and clonal diversity was possibly underestimated. Vaccine-associated CD4 TCRs spanned spike, dominant at 160-218 and 743-854.

The chain has TRBV10-3 and TRBJ2-5; maybe TRBD1 (6 bases). This sequence originates from an adult in good health. The sequencing used peripheral blood, collected on day 0 of AZD1222 vaccination. CDR3 sequence (DNA): TGTGCCATCAGTGACTCTCTCTCAGGGGCGAGGGAGACCCAGTACTTC. Its translation is CAISDSLSGARETQYF.